Detailed here is one T cell receptor (beta chain). In its sample, this clonotype was seen many times. Its antigen target is currently unknown. Nothing much larger sits one base from this clone, and base qualities are not available. This sample was taken from a study of T cells in Graves' hyperthyroidism and ophthalmopathy (dated by TCRdb to the late 2010s). Some background on the complete study: TCR V-J signatures able to tell the groups apart were searched for in a discovery cohort of 90 to 100 patients, of whom fewer than 45 had Graves' ophthalmopathy and some 60 had stable Graves' hyperthyroidism. Prospective prediction of ophthalmopathy was tested in an independent validation cohort of fewer than 20 hyperthyroidism patients and 17 patients who later progressed to ophthalmopathy. The 95 to 100 discovery patients were randomly divided into training and test sets at a 7:3 ratio. In addition, the study compared T-cell repertoires in thyroid tissue and in blood from several Graves' hyperthyroidism patients. Once sampling was done, hyperthyroidism patients were given methimazole at a starting dose of 30 mg daily, whereas ophthalmopathy patients were given high-dose intravenous methylprednisolone. The paper describes TCR Vbeta CDR3 sequencing of some 130 peripheral blood samples, made up of some 40 ophthalmopathy patients, around 73 hyperthyroidism patients and 17 progressor patients.

A patient counted as having stable Graves' hyperthyroidism if no progression to ophthalmopathy occurred over 18 months of follow-up. Hyperthyroidism patients were newly diagnosed, had a disease duration of under 2 months, and were aged 18 to 65 years. The study excluded patients with uncontrolled infections, other autoimmune diseases, pregnancy or lactation. Clinical symptoms, serum thyroxine and TRAb, thyroid ultrasound, and orbital computed tomography formed the basis for the diagnoses. Trizol reagent was used to extract total RNA, and RNA quality was then checked on an Agilent 2100 Bioanalyzer. The TCR beta CDR3 regions were amplified from RNA transcripts. The TCR CDR3 was subjected to a first round of RT-PCR using the HTBI primer set and the Qiagen OneStep RT-PCR kit. The libraries were constructed in a second round of multiplex PCR and then size-selected and purified. Paired-end sequencing of the libraries was performed with 100 bp reads on an Illumina HiSeq2000. As for the original processing: SOAPnuke was used to process the raw data, removing reads that contained adapters or uncalled bases, had a mean Phred below 15, or lacked an exact match to the constant primer or identifier. COPE v1.2.5 was used to merge high-quality paired reads, and clonotypes were defined as unique nucleotide sequences. MiTCR v1.1 was used to align the clonotypes against IMGT TRBV, TRBD and TRBJ reference segments. Only V-J combinations with frequency above 0.0001, covering about 99% of repertoires, were analysed. The TCS score was defined as the ratio of F50 (clonal expansion) to E x V (chaos), calculated using BLOSUM62-based TCRdist between CDR3 peptides within each V-J. Welch's t-statistics and random forest reduced roughly 530 V-J features to around 14, which were used in a naive Bayes classifier (R e1071). TCRdb ran its own pipeline on the public reads, namely fastp trimming at Q25 and MiXCR clone calling, and kept in-frame beta chains. Identical CDR3 protein sequences are pooled into one entry, listed with their most common genes and DNA. The V and J calls and clone size come from TCRdb's table, not from the authors' own analysis. Within this sample are 600,000 or so distinct CDR3 sequences, with about half of them counted one time only. The ten top clones hold just over 8% of the sample.

Findings and caveats that apply to the study as a whole: Sample size was not statistically predetermined, and blinding of investigators to group allocation was not performed. A model built on a 13 V-J signature distinguished ophthalmopathy from stable hyperthyroidism, reaching 87.88% sensitivity and 81.08% specificity in cross-validation and 80%/75% in testing. Most expanded thyroid clonotypes (frequency above 0.001) were also found in blood, which suggests that blood repertoires may mirror thyroid immune responses. During validation, the model predicted progression to ophthalmopathy a median of about 6.3 months ahead of onset, with roughly 65% sensitivity and around 72% specificity.

The clonotype was recovered from a woman younger than 30 with Graves' hyperthyroidism. Donor details come from another sample of the same person, matched by shared clones. Material: peripheral blood or thyroid tissue (not recorded which).

The CDR3 sequence is CASSSSGYGYTF. The DNA reads TGTGCCAGCAGCTCCAGCGGATATGGCTACACCTTC. Recombination joined TRBV7-9 with TRBJ1-2, with no confident D gene call. According to the germline V gene (reference sequence), CDR1 reads SEHNR and CDR2 reads FQNEAQ. Between the V and J ends, shortened by 4 bases and 5 bases respectively, the junction contains 8 bases. From the cysteine up to the phenylalanine, the CDR3 has a length of 12 residues. CDR3 DNA only is kept here, 36 bases in frame from base 1.